The source of this TCR beta chain is a study of radiotherapy plus CTLA-4 blockade in lung cancer (dated by TCRdb to 2016 to 2019). As for the study more broadly: Objective responses occurred in approximately 17% of enrolled patients, and 30% to 35% achieved disease control.

On the study overall, not on this receptor specifically: The strongest predictors of response, as reported, were early dynamic changes in blood T cell clones along with a rise in serum interferon-beta after radiation. TCR clones derived from tumors expanded in peripheral blood after treatment with radiotherapy and ipilimumab.

As for this clone: The antigen it recognizes is unknown. There are no base qualities to consult, and no much larger clone falls within one base.

Receptor libraries were prepared by the immunoSEQ multiplex PCR assay. This immuneACCESS table, as held by TCRdb, lists in-frame sequences with V and J called but not all clones. Of the missing ones, under half trace to an unresolved V gene in checked studies; the others have no known cause. A total of roughly 120,000 clones appear in this sample, 78% of them only once. The top ten clonotypes cover roughly 5% of the sample. The CDR3 contains 12 residues, cysteine and phenylalanine counted. Only CDR3 DNA remains: 36 bases, in frame from the first base. V and J are truncated by 10 bases and 7 bases respectively, leaving an intervening sequence of 16 bases. The germline V gene encodes CDR1 WSHSY and CDR2 SAAADI. Focal radiation therapy combined with CTLA-4 blockade (ipilimumab) was tested in patients with chemo-refractory metastatic non-small-cell lung cancer.

Sample: peripheral blood, taken from a patient treated with radiotherapy plus ipilimumab. The rearranged chain carries TRBV10-2 and TRBJ1-1; TRBD1 is a weak D gene call, 5 bases matching. This clonotype was obtained from a human donor with non-small cell lung cancer who had a partial response to radiotherapy plus ipilimumab. CDR3 reads: CATGHPGVEAFF. The nucleotide sequence is TGCGCCACCGGACACCCGGGGGTTGAAGCTTTCTTT.